This T cell receptor beta chain was recorded in a study of T cells in Graves' hyperthyroidism and ophthalmopathy. Details on this clonotype: The antigen remains undetermined.

For ophthalmopathy patients, the Clinical Activity Score was at least 3 and the NOSPECS grade at least 4; duration was under 3 months. The diagnostic basis comprised clinical symptoms, serum thyroxine and TRAb, thyroid ultrasound and orbital computed tomography. Isolation of PBMCs was performed on 9.5 to 10 ml fresh peripheral blood. Study results and limitations: Ophthalmopathy stood apart from stable hyperthyroidism in a 13 V-J model.

V trimming: 5 bases; J trimming: 8 bases; junction bases outside the gene matches: 11. The CDR3 loop spans 15 amino acids. Germline V gene lookup returns CDR1 ENHRY and CDR2 SYGVKD. RNA transcripts were the template for amplifying TCR beta CDR3 regions. When the TCR CDR3 underwent first-round RT-PCR, the HTBI primer set was used. TCRdb re-called the multiplex PCR reads with MiXCR, one entry per CDR3 protein. The sample yields around 600,000 distinct CDR3 sequences, roughly 15% seen once. Sequencing was carried out using blood. This TCR derives from a woman in her thirties or forties with Graves' ophthalmopathy. The genes are TRBV10-3 and TRBJ1-2; 10 bases agree with TRBD1. This CDR3 reads CAISSPGQGTLGYTF. As DNA, the CDR3 is TGTGCCATCAGTTCTCCGGGACAGGGGACCCTAGGCTACACCTTC.